This TCR beta chain was observed in a study of blood T cells in healthy people across ages. Study findings and constraints: Conclusively comparing naive with antigen-experienced cells was impossible with unsorted PBMCs. The fall in TCR beta diversity per million T cells was roughly linear with age.

CDR3 length: 15 amino acids. J lost 4 bases, V lost 3 bases, and 5 bases had no gene match. Concerning this clonotype: Its antigen remains unidentified.

Researchers isolated at least 6.5 million PBMCs per sample. Next came a second PCR, run for roughly 6 to 11 cycles, which used a sample-barcoded 5' primer along with a J-beta primer mix. The authors tagged each cDNA molecule using a template-switch adaptor with 12 random nucleotides. From the 5' RACE reads, TCRdb called clonotypes with MiXCR, one entry per CDR3 protein. This sample has fewer than 2,000,000 distinct CDR3 sequences, with about 39% found just once. Sequencing used blood. The receptor was isolated from a human donor in good health. This rearrangement joins TRBV12-3 or TRBV12-4 to TRBJ2-3, with 9 bases that match TRBD2. This CDR3 reads CASSLLAGRADTQYF. CDR3 DNA: TGTGCCAGCAGTTTGCTAGCGGGGAGAGCAGATACGCAGTATTTT.